The 23 T cell receptor beta chains presented below share a single source sample, sequenced in a study of blood T cell dynamics during melanoma immunotherapy. Measured with immunoSEQ multiplex PCR; TCRdb has only the in-frame clones, and not every one. The sample records some 4,900 clones, around nine tenths being singletons. The time point here: week 3, after first cycle of checkpoint inhibitor. The specimen comprised blood, sampled from a patient treated with checkpoint blockade. Every receptor here comes from a human donor with melanoma.

The V call is TRBV19, the J call TRBJ2-1; D tentatively reads TRBD1 or TRBD2 (5 bases each). CDR3 length: 11 amino acids. Trimming removed 3 bases at V and 9 bases at J, with 6 bases between. Germline CDR1 is LNHDA and CDR2 is SQIVND (reference sequence). In nucleotides, the CDR3 is TGTGCCAGTAGTATGAGGGGTGAGCAGTTCTTC. Amino acids: CASSMRGEQFF.

The chain is built from TRBV27 and TRBJ1-1; D not certain. There are 14 residues in the CDR3. Germline CDR1 and CDR2: MNHEY and SMNVEV (reference sequence). V dropped 0 bases and J dropped 4 bases, with 9 bases sitting between them. In DNA, the CDR3 is TGTGCCAGCAGTTTATCAAGGTCGAGCACTGAAGCTTTCTTT. Its protein is CASSLSRSSTEAFF.

This clone was observed once. The J gene is TRBJ2-3, the V gene TRBV27; TRBD2 matches 7 bases. Germline-derived CDR1 and CDR2 are MNHEY and SMNVEV (reference sequence). V was pared by 7 bases and J by 0 bases, with 13 bases of the junction left unmatched. This CDR3 contains 17 residues. CDR3 in amino acids: CASTPGASGTSTDTQYF. DNA for the CDR3: TGTGCCAGCACACCCGGGGCTAGCGGAACTAGCACAGATACGCAGTATTTT.

The rearrangement links TRBV25-1 to TRBJ2-2; no firm D call. V was shortened by 6 bases and J by 1 base, with 12 bases between the two germline ends. CDR3 length equals 15 residues. The germline gives CDR1 MGHDK, CDR2 SYGVNS. As DNA, the CDR3 is TGTGCCAGCAGCTTATCAGGCGGGAACACCGGGGAGCTGTTTTTT. Its translation is CASSLSGGNTGELFF.

The V and J genes are TRBV21-1 and TRBJ1-5; the D call in the table, TRBD1, was not verified against the DNA. TRBV21-1 is marked as a pseudogene. There are 16 residues in the CDR3. CDR3 loop: CASSKALSGANQPQHF. In nucleotides, the CDR3 is TGTGCCAGCAGCAAAGCGCTTTCAGGGGCCAATCAGCCCCAGCATTTT.

By sample share, this clone is large. The chain uses TRBV14 and TRBJ2-1; D call uncertain. Trimming took 0 bases from V and 3 from J, leaving 12 bases between them. The V gene's germline CDR1 is SGHDN and CDR2 FVKESK. CDR3 size: 16 residues. The CDR3 sequence is CASSQDTPRFYNEQFF. CDR3 coding DNA: TGTGCCAGCAGCCAAGATACACCGCGATTCTACAATGAGCAGTTCTTC.

The rearrangement links TRBV27 to TRBJ2-6, with TRBD2 as a possible D gene (6 bases). Germline V gene lookup returns CDR1 MNHEY and CDR2 SMNVEV (reference sequence). Trimming took off 5 bases at V and 0 bases at J, with 14 bases between the two ends. The CDR3 is 17 amino acids. CDR3 loop: CASSQSSGVSGANVLTF. The CDR3 DNA reads TGTGCCAGCAGTCAATCATCGGGGGTCTCTGGGGCCAACGTCCTGACTTTC.

The chain links TRBV18 to TRBJ2-5; D is unresolved. V was clipped by 2 bases and J by 1 base, with 8 bases between them. The CDR3 has 14 amino acids. Germline V gene data show CDR1 as KGHSH and CDR2 as LQKENI. CDR3 DNA sequence: TGTGCCAGCTCACCAGCCCAGAGCCAAGAGACCCAGTACTTC. As protein: CASSPAQSQETQYF.

Notes on this clone: The junction departs from the called germline gene at one end, perhaps through a read error. V gene TRBV7-7 combines with J gene TRBJ2-2; TRBD1 aligns across 7 bases. The length of the CDR3 is 15 residues. Germline V CDR1 and CDR2: SSHAT, FNYEAQ (reference sequence). The CDR3: CASSKTGLGTGELFF. The CDR3 nucleotides read TGTGCTAGCAGCAAGACAGGGCTCGGCACCGGGGAGCTGTTTTTT.

This rearrangement joins TRBV30 to TRBJ2-1; no clear D. Germline loops: CDR1 GTSNPN, CDR2 SVGIG (reference sequence). The CDR3 length is 12 residues. V lost 5 bases to trimming and J lost 9 bases, with 14 bases between them. This CDR3 is CAWDGRNGEQFF. CDR3 bases: TGTGCCTGGGATGGACGAAACGGTGAGCAGTTCTTC.

The rearrangement uses TRBV7-2 and TRBJ2-2, with D uncertain. This CDR3 spans 13 amino acids. The germline V gene encodes CDR1 SGHTA and CDR2 FQGNSA. V shed 1 base and J shed 3 bases, with 3 bases lying between them. CDR3 protein: CASSLVDTGELFF. CDR3 sequence (DNA): TGTGCCAGCAGCTTAGTAGACACCGGGGAGCTGTTTTTT. Full variable domain (remainder filled in from reference TRBV7-2 and TRBJ2-2): GAGVSQSPSNKVTEKGKDVELRCDPISGHTALYWYRQSLGQGLEFLIYFQGNSAPDKSGLPSDRFSAERTGGSVSTLTIQRTQQEDSAVYLCASSLVDTGELFFGEGSRLTVL.

The chain carries TRBV10-3 and TRBJ2-7, with 7 bases identical to TRBD1. CDR3 length: 14 amino acids. Germline CDR1 ENHRY, CDR2 SYGVKD. The J segment lost 3 bases and the V segment lost 3 bases, leaving 5 bases of the junction unmatched. The CDR3 protein is CAISEGRDSYEQYF. In DNA form, the CDR3 reads TGTGCCATCAGTGAAGGTCGGGACAGCTACGAGCAGTACTTC.

The chain recombines TRBV11-3 with TRBJ2-5; D unclear. This CDR3 comprises 14 residues. Germline V CDR1 and CDR2: SGHNT, YENEEA. V was cut by 1 base and J by 5 bases, with 11 bases left in between. The DNA for the CDR3 is TGTGCCAGCAGCTTAGCGGAGATGTGGGAGACCCAGTACTTC. This gives the protein CASSLAEMWETQYF.

The chain links TRBV19 to TRBJ1-3; maybe TRBD1 (5 bases). Trimming shortened V by 6 bases and J by 0 bases, and 24 bases separated the two germline ends. This CDR3 has 19 amino acids. The germline CDR1 and CDR2 sequences are LNHDA and SQIVND (reference sequence). CDR3 sequence: CASRATEWTPTYSGNTIYF. The DNA for the CDR3 is TGTGCCAGTAGGGCCACCGAATGGACACCTACTTACTCTGGAAACACCATATATTTT.

This clone was observed a single time. This chain joins TRBV30 and TRBJ2-5; 7 bases align to TRBD2. Germline V gives CDR1 GTSNPN, CDR2 SVGIG (reference sequence). V gave up 0 bases and J gave up 4 bases; unmatched junction bases: 8. There are 15 residues in the CDR3. The DNA of the CDR3 is TGTGCCTGGAGTGTCGGCGGGAGAAGGGTAGAGACCCAGTACTTC. Translated: CAWSVGGRRVETQYF. The variable domain in full, with the rest retrieved from reference TRBV30 and TRBJ2-5, is SQTIHQWPATLVQPVGSPLSLECTVEGTSNPNLYWYRQAAGRGLQLLFYSVGIGQISSEVPQNLSASRPQDRQFILSSKKLLLSDSGFYLCAWSVGGRRVETQYFGPGTRLLVL.

This chain connects TRBV6-1 to TRBJ2-7, with TRBD1 identical over 8 bases. The CDR3 has 14 amino acids. The germline V gene has CDR1 MNHNS and CDR2 SASEGT. Trimming at V came to 8 bases and at J to 3 bases, leaving 9 bases not matched to a gene. CDR3 region: CASVTLGQVYEQYF. CDR3 in DNA: TGTGCCAGCGTAACCCTGGGACAGGTCTACGAGCAGTACTTC.

V gene TRBV9 combines with J gene TRBJ2-2; 10 positions match TRBD2. CDR3 length: 17 residues. Germline-derived CDR1 and CDR2 are SGDLS and YYNGEE. V was pared by 2 bases and J by 2 bases, with 6 bases of the junction left unmatched. Here the CDR3 DNA reads TGTGCCAGCAGCGTGGCCGGACTAGCGGCAAACACCGGGGAGCTGTTTTTT. Protein product: CASSVAGLAANTGELFF.

The chain links TRBV16 to TRBJ1-3; 7 positions match TRBD1. This CDR3 is built from 15 residues. Trimming cost V 2 bases and J 4 bases; bases outside gene matches: 5. The germline V gene has CDR1 KGHSY and CDR2 FQNENV. DNA of the CDR3: TGTGCCAGCAGCCAAGAGCACAGGGGAGGAAACACCATATATTTT. It specifies CASSQEHRGGNTIYF.

V is TRBV6-5 and J is TRBJ2-1; no reliable D call. Trimming cost V 2 bases and J 8 bases, with 7 bases left between them. The length of the CDR3 is 12 residues. The germline CDR1 and CDR2 sequences are MNHEY and SVGAGI. In DNA form, the CDR3 reads TGTGCCAGCAGTTACGCTGGGGATGAGCAGTTCTTC. This translates into CASSYAGDEQFF.

The V gene is TRBV7-9, the J gene TRBJ2-2; TRBD1 matches 10 bases. Germline V gives CDR1 SEHNR, CDR2 FQNEAQ (reference sequence). Germline trimming cut 5 bases from V and 6 bases from J; bases unmatched to any gene: 6. The CDR3 is made up of 15 amino acids. CDR3 protein: CASSQDRGRAGELFF. The CDR3 DNA reads TGTGCCAGCAGCCAAGACAGGGGGCGGGCCGGGGAGCTGTTTTTT.

The chain carries TRBV25-1 and TRBJ2-7; TRBD2 matches 11 bases. The CDR3 extends over 16 amino acids. Looked up from germline, CDR1 is MGHDK and CDR2 is SYGVNS. V shed 8 bases, J shed 5 bases, and the junction held 14 bases outside the gene matches. The CDR3 DNA is TGTGCCAGCCCTCCACTACTAGCGGGAGATGAGGACGAGCAGTACTTC. The encoded protein is CASPPLLAGDEDEQYF.

The CDR3 protein is CASSEREPGTAPDTQYF. The CDR3 DNA is TGTGCCAGCAGTGAGAGGGAGCCCGGGACCGCTCCAGATACGCAGTATTTT. The J gene is TRBJ2-3, the V gene TRBV25-1; D tentatively fits TRBD1 or TRBD2 (5 bases each). Germline values: CDR1 MGHDK, CDR2 SYGVNS. This CDR3 has 17 residues. V lost 3 bases and J 4 bases, leaving 20 bases between the germline ends.

The chain links TRBV5-6 to TRBJ1-1; TRBD1 is a possible D gene (6 bases). Germline V lookup: CDR1 SGHDT, CDR2 YYEEEE. This CDR3 contains 16 residues. V dropped 4 bases and J dropped 5 bases, with 21 bases sitting between them. CDR3 sequence reads: CASSKGFNRETTEAFF. The CDR3, as DNA: TGTGCCAGCAGCAAAGGGTTTAACAGGGAGACGACTGAAGCTTTCTTT.